Presented here are 31 T cell receptor beta chains from one specimen sequenced in a study of shared clonotypes between healthy human individuals. Repertoires were generated with immunoSEQ multiplex PCR, while TCRdb's copy carries only in-frame clones and drops some. The sample gives about 380,000 clones, approximately 97% of which show up once; about 0.32% is in the top ten. The sample comprised memory CD8+ T cells sorted from blood. The subset was: CD45RO+ cells pooled with CCR7-negative TemRA cells. These receptors originate from a man aged 25 to 40 in good health.

This rearrangement joins TRBV7-3 to TRBJ2-5; D tentatively fits TRBD1 or TRBD2 (5 bases each). V lost 5 bases and J lost 5, with 21 bases in between. Looked up from germline, CDR1 is SGHTA and CDR2 is FQGTGA. The CDR3 is 16 residues long. CDR3 amino acids: CASSQSRGVGGETQYF. The CDR3 DNA sequence: TGTGCCAGCAGCCAATCGAGGGGCGTAGGAGGCGAGACCCAGTACTTC.

The count of this clone is one. The rearrangement uses TRBV19 and TRBJ2-4; the match to TRBD1 covers 10 bases. The CDR3 spans 14 residues. The V gene's germline CDR1 is LNHDA and CDR2 SQIVND (reference sequence). V gave up 8 bases and J gave up 6 bases; unmatched junction bases: 7. CDR3 sequence reads: CASGDRGHGNIQYF. In DNA form, the CDR3 reads TGTGCCAGTGGAGACAGGGGGCACGGAAACATTCAGTACTTC.

The CDR3 loop is CASSVYREQYF. The DNA for the CDR3 is TGTGCCAGCAGTGTCTACCGCGAGCAGTACTTC. The chain carries TRBV6-1 and TRBJ2-7, with D unclear. CDR3 length: 11 residues. In germline, CDR1 is MNHNS, CDR2 SASEGT. V was clipped by 4 bases and J by 6 bases, with 7 bases between them.

V gene TRBV19 combines with J gene TRBJ2-3, with a tentative D call TRBD2 (6 bases). Per the germline V gene, CDR1 is LNHDA and CDR2 is SQIVND (reference sequence). The CDR3 covers 16 residues. Between the trimmed V and J ends, which lost 5 bases and 4 bases, there was a span of 19 bases. CDR3 sequence reads: CASSPRQRLVSDTQYF. CDR3 nucleotide sequence: TGTGCCAGTAGTCCGAGACAGCGACTAGTATCAGATACGCAGTATTTT.

The chain employs TRBV5-1 and TRBJ2-5; 14 bases are a match to TRBD2. Germline V gives CDR1 SGHRS, CDR2 YFSETQ. The CDR3 consists of 19 residues. The V and J ends lost 4 bases and 1 base, in that order; junction bases with no gene match: 12. CDR3 DNA: TGCGCCAGCAGCGACGGGCCGGGACTAGCGGGAGTGATCCAAGAGACCCAGTACTTC. This gives the protein CASSDGPGLAGVIQETQYF. Full variable domain (rest looked up from reference TRBV5-1 and TRBJ2-5): KAGVTQTPRYLIKTRGQQVTLSCSPISGHRSVSWYQQTPGQGLQFLFEYFSETQRNKGNFPGRFSGRQFSNSRSEMNVSTLELGDSALYLCASSDGPGLAGVIQETQYFGPGTRLLVL.

This chain joins TRBV7-9 and TRBJ1-4, with D uncertain. Germline assignment: CDR1 SEHNR and CDR2 FQNEAQ (reference sequence). The length of the CDR3 is 14 residues. Trimming took off 3 bases at V and 8 bases at J, with 13 bases between the two ends. The CDR3 reads CASSLEAGGEKLFF. For the CDR3, the DNA is TGTGCCAGCAGCTTGGAGGCGGGAGGGGAAAAACTGTTTTTT. Variable domain in full (rest from reference TRBV7-9 and TRBJ1-4): DTGVSQNPRHKITKRGQNVTFRCDPISEHNRLYWYRQTLGQGPEFLTYFQNEAQLEKSRLLSDRFSAERPKGSFSTLEIQRTEQGDSAMYLCASSLEAGGEKLFFGSGTQLSVL.

The chain uses TRBV4-2 and TRBJ1-2; a weak D match, TRBD1 (6 bases). The ends were cut back, 1 base at V and 3 bases at J, with 12 bases in the middle. CDR1 and CDR2 (germline): LGHNA, YNFKEQ. The CDR3 is 15 amino acids. The CDR3 DNA reads as TGTGCCAGCAGCCAAGTAGGTCCAGGGGACTATGGCTACACCTTC. The encoded protein is CASSQVGPGDYGYTF.

The rearrangement uses TRBV6-5 and TRBJ2-5; D call uncertain. Germline loops: CDR1 MNHEY, CDR2 SVGAGI. The CDR3 has 13 amino acids. Between the trimmed V and J ends, which lost 1 base and 2 bases, there was a span of 5 bases. As DNA, the CDR3 is TGTGCCAGCAGTTACTTTCAACAAGAGACCCAGTACTTC. Translation gives CASSYFQQETQYF.

This clone has a handful of counts. Distinct nucleotide sequences in the sample also encode this CDR3. The rearrangement joins TRBV28 to TRBJ1-2; TRBD1 matches 8 bases. The germline V gene has CDR1 MDHEN and CDR2 SYDVKM. The trim removed 2 bases at V and 7 bases at J, leaving 0 bases unmatched. The CDR3 has 12 amino acids. The CDR3 bases are TGTGCCAGCAGTTTAGACAGGGGTGGCTACACCTTC. The encoded protein is CASSLDRGGYTF.

This clone has more than one count but fewer than ten. V usage is TRBV5-1 and J usage is TRBJ2-7; 14 bases align to TRBD2. The CDR3 is 16 amino acids. Germline CDR1 is SGHRS and CDR2 is YFSETQ. J was trimmed by 3 bases and V by 7 bases; bases with no gene match: 9. The CDR3: CASSPGLAGEGYEQYF. The CDR3 DNA is TGCGCCAGCTCCCCGGGACTAGCGGGAGAGGGCTACGAGCAGTACTTC.

This clone was seen only once. Other DNA sequences in this sample translate to the same CDR3. The chain recombines TRBV28 with TRBJ2-4; perhaps TRBD2 as D (5 bases). V gave up 2 bases and J gave up 0 bases, with 8 bases separating them. CDR1 is MDHEN and CDR2 is SYDVKM in the germline V gene. This CDR3 is built from 15 residues. The CDR3 loop reads CASSLSGLAKNIQYF. In DNA form, the CDR3 reads TGTGCCAGCAGTTTAAGCGGTCTAGCCAAAAACATTCAGTACTTC.

This clone was recorded once. The chain uses TRBV7-9 and TRBJ1-2; possible D gene TRBD1, 6 bases. The V and J ends lost 1 base and 8 bases respectively, with 14 bases between them. The CDR3 loop spans 14 amino acids. The germline V gene has CDR1 SEHNR and CDR2 FQNEAQ (reference sequence). CDR3 residues: CASSLVGDTTGYTF. CDR3 in DNA: TGTGCCAGCAGCTTAGTCGGGGACACAACCGGCTACACCTTC.

The chain combines TRBV28 with TRBJ2-3, with 12 bases aligning to TRBD2. The J segment lost 3 bases and the V segment lost 2 bases, leaving 9 bases of the junction unmatched. The CDR3 covers 18 residues. Germline CDR1 MDHEN, CDR2 SYDVKM. The CDR3 region has the DNA TGTGCCAGCAGTTTAACCCCCCCCGGGACTAGCGGGACAGATACGCAGTATTTT. Translated: CASSLTPPGTSGTDTQYF. Filled out from reference TRBV28 and TRBJ2-3, the complete variable domain reads DVKVTQSSRYLVKRTGEKVFLECVQDMDHENMFWYRQDPGLGLRLIYFSYDVKMKEKGDIPEGYSVSREKKERFSLILESASTNQTSMYLCASSLTPPGTSGTDTQYFGPGTRLTVL.

V and J are TRBV23-1 and TRBJ1-1; TRBD1 aligns across 7 bases. TRBV23-1 is an open reading frame, and its role is uncertain. The J segment lost 1 base and the V segment lost 4 bases, leaving 12 bases of the junction unmatched. This CDR3 is built from 17 residues. The CDR3 spells CASSLEPRQGGNTEAFF. The CDR3 DNA follows: TGCGCCAGCAGTCTCGAACCGCGACAGGGCGGGAACACTGAAGCTTTCTTT.

The chain combines TRBV5-4 with TRBJ2-3; D unclear. Germline V gene lookup returns CDR1 SGHNT and CDR2 YYREEE (reference sequence). The CDR3 totals 12 residues. The ends were cut back, 4 bases at V and 4 bases at J, with 7 bases in the middle. The CDR3 region is CASSLSSDTQYF. The DNA of the CDR3 is TGTGCCAGCAGCCTGTCATCAGATACGCAGTATTTT.

The genes are TRBV27 and TRBJ2-3; D is unresolved. Germline V CDR1 and CDR2: MNHEY, SMNVEV (reference sequence). The CDR3 is 15 residues long. V gave up 0 bases and J gave up 2 bases, with 9 bases separating them. In DNA form, the CDR3 reads TGTGCCAGCAGTTTATCGGTGGGAAACACAGATACGCAGTATTTT. Translating it yields CASSLSVGNTDTQYF.

CDR3: CASSFGLAGGYEQYF. CDR3 DNA: TGCGCCAGCAGCTTCGGACTAGCGGGAGGCTACGAGCAGTACTTC. The chain recombines TRBV5-1 with TRBJ2-7, with 14 bases matching TRBD2. The trim removed 2 bases at V and 3 bases at J, leaving 1 base unmatched. The CDR3 runs to 15 residues. The germline V gene encodes CDR1 SGHRS and CDR2 YFSETQ.

This clone is a singleton in its sample. The V call is TRBV5-8, the J call TRBJ2-5; D gene unclear. The ends were cut back, 1 base at V and 2 bases at J, with 6 bases in the middle. In germline, CDR1 is SGHTS, CDR2 YDEGEE. The CDR3 has 13 residues. The CDR3 loop is CASSLNGQETQYF. The CDR3 nucleotides are TGTGCCAGCAGCTTGAACGGTCAAGAGACCCAGTACTTC. Full variable domain (missing parts from reference TRBV5-8 and TRBJ2-5): EAGVTQSPTHLIKTRGQQATLRCSPISGHTSVYWYQQALGLGLQFLLWYDEGEERNRGNFPPRFSGRQFPNYSSELNVNALELEDSALYLCASSLNGQETQYFGPGTRLLVL.

The V and J genes are TRBV11-2 and TRBJ2-5; D may be TRBD1 (6 bases). CDR3 length: 15 residues. V dropped 3 bases and J dropped 4 bases, with 15 bases sitting between them. Per the germline V gene, CDR1 is SGHAT and CDR2 is FQNNGV. The CDR3 DNA sequence: TGTGCCAGCAGCTTGCCAGACAGGAAGGGAGAGACCCAGTACTTC. This encodes CASSLPDRKGETQYF.

The chain joins TRBV9 to TRBJ1-1, with D tentatively TRBD1 (6 bases). Germline V gene data show CDR1 as SGDLS and CDR2 as YYNGEE. Trimming removed 0 bases at V and 1 base at J, with 7 bases between. The length of the CDR3 is 14 residues. CDR3 DNA: TGTGCCAGCAGCGTAGTCAGGGGGAACACTGAAGCTTTCTTT. Encoded protein: CASSVVRGNTEAFF.

The chain combines TRBV19 with TRBJ2-3, with 8 bases matching TRBD2. V shed 3 bases, J shed 1 base, and the junction held 0 bases outside the gene matches. The CDR3 totals 14 residues. Germline-derived CDR1 and CDR2 are LNHDA and SQIVND (reference sequence). CDR3 bases: TGTGCCAGTAGTATGCGGGAGGGCACAGATACGCAGTATTTT. The encoded protein is CASSMREGTDTQYF.

The chain combines TRBV28 with TRBJ2-1; D may correspond to TRBD1 or TRBD2 (5 bases each). The CDR3 spans 15 residues. V dropped 4 bases and J dropped 0 bases, with 10 bases sitting between them. Germline V gene sequence: CDR1 MDHEN, CDR2 SYDVKM. Written as DNA, the CDR3 is TGTGCCAGCAGTTCCGGGGCCAGCTCCTACAATGAGCAGTTCTTC. Amino acid sequence: CASSSGASSYNEQFF.

This rearrangement joins TRBV11-3 to TRBJ2-3; D gene uncertain. CDR3 length equals 13 residues. Deletions cut 1 base from V and 6 bases from J, with 8 bases between. CDR1 SGHNT and CDR2 YENEEA come from the germline V gene. CDR3 protein: CASSLGVVDTQYF. The CDR3 DNA sequence: TGTGCCAGCAGCTTAGGAGTTGTGGATACGCAGTATTTT. The full variable domain, completed using reference TRBV11-3 and TRBJ2-3, is EAGVVQSPRYKIIEKKQPVAFWCNPISGHNTLYWYLQNLGQGPELLIRYENEEAVDDSQLPKDRFSAERLKGVDSTLKIQPAELGDSAVYLCASSLGVVDTQYFGPGTRLTVL.

A note on this clone: The identical CDR3 is also encoded by other nucleotide sequences in the sample. The chain links TRBV29-1 to TRBJ2-3; no reliable D call. The CDR3 spans 11 residues. Germline V gives CDR1 SQVTM, CDR2 ANQGSEA. V was pared by 3 bases and J by 3 bases, with 4 bases between. In DNA form, the CDR3 reads TGCAGCGTTGACAGTACAGATACGCAGTATTTT. Protein product: CSVDSTDTQYF.

This chain uses TRBV10-2 with TRBJ2-3; D may be TRBD1 (5 bases). Per the germline V gene, CDR1 is WSHSY and CDR2 is SAAADI. The CDR3 spans 14 residues. Trimming shortened V by 2 bases and J by 1 base, and 7 bases separated the two germline ends. The DNA of the CDR3 is TGCGCCAGCAGTGAGAAGGGGCGCACAGATACGCAGTATTTT. Amino acids: CASSEKGRTDTQYF.

The CDR3: CASSRGQSYNEQFF. The CDR3, as DNA: TGTGCCAGCAGCCGGGGACAATCCTACAATGAGCAGTTCTTC. The chain uses TRBV7-3 and TRBJ2-1; weak D call: TRBD1 (6 bases). The germline gives CDR1 SGHTA, CDR2 FQGTGA. Trimming stripped 5 bases from V and 1 base from J, with 9 bases between. The CDR3 is 14 residues long.

As concerns this clone: This CDR3 is also generated by other DNA sequences in the sample. The CDR3 spells CASSTSGSTDTQYF. The CDR3 DNA reads TGTGCCAGTAGTACTAGCGGTAGCACAGATACGCAGTATTTT. This sequence joins TRBV19 and TRBJ2-3; 7 bases line up with TRBD2. Germline lookup yields CDR1 LNHDA and CDR2 SQIVND (reference sequence). CDR3 length: 14 residues. Trimming took 4 bases from V and 0 from J; bases not matched to a gene: 1.

The chain links TRBV6-6 to TRBJ1-2; tentative D call: TRBD1 (6 bases). This CDR3 region has 13 residues. Trimming stripped 6 bases from V and 3 bases from J, with 11 bases between. Germline loops: CDR1 MNHNY, CDR2 SVGAGI (reference sequence). CDR3 in DNA: TGTGCCAGCAGACAGGGCCCTTACTATGGCTACACCTTC. This translates into CASRQGPYYGYTF.

This clone was observed once. This rearrangement joins TRBV5-4 to TRBJ1-1; a weak D match, TRBD1 (6 bases). The CDR3 totals 15 residues. In germline, CDR1 is SGHNT, CDR2 YYREEE (reference sequence). Trimming shortened V by 4 bases and J by 3 bases, and 16 bases separated the two germline ends. The CDR3 DNA reads as TGTGCCAGCAGCCCACGACAGGATTCCCACACTGAAGCTTTCTTT. Protein product: CASSPRQDSHTEAFF.

The V and J genes are TRBV5-1 and TRBJ2-1; D may correspond to TRBD1 or TRBD2 (5 bases each). The germline V gene encodes CDR1 SGHRS and CDR2 YFSETQ. The ends were cut back, 1 base at V and 5 bases at J, with 13 bases in the middle. The CDR3 is 15 amino acids. The CDR3 loop reads CASSLLGVLNNEQFF. In nucleotides, the CDR3 is TGCGCCAGCAGCTTGTTGGGGGTCTTAAACAATGAGCAGTTCTTC. The complete variable domain, with remaining parts taken from reference TRBV5-1 and TRBJ2-1, reads KAGVTQTPRYLIKTRGQQVTLSCSPISGHRSVSWYQQTPGQGLQFLFEYFSETQRNKGNFPGRFSGRQFSNSRSEMNVSTLELGDSALYLCASSLLGVLNNEQFFGPGTRLTVL.

The gene calls are TRBV4-2 and TRBJ2-5, with TRBD1 identical over 11 bases. Germline V gene data show CDR1 as LGHNA and CDR2 as YNFKEQ. V shed 4 bases and J 4 bases; nucleotides not matched to a gene: 2. This CDR3 is built from 14 residues. The CDR3 loop is CASSRGTGGETQYF. CDR3 in DNA: TGTGCCAGCAGCCGCGGGACAGGGGGAGAGACCCAGTACTTC.